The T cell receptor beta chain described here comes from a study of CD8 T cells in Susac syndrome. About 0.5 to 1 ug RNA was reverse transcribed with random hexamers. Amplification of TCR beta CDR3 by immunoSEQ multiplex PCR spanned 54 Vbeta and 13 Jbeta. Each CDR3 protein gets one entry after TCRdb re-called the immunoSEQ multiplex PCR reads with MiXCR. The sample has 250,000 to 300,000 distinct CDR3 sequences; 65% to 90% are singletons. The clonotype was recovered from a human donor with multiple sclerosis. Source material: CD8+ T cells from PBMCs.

CDR3 protein: CAISGSAGQGDTDTQYF. The CDR3 DNA is TGTGCCATCAGTGGCTCGGCGGGTCAGGGAGACACAGATACGCAGTATTTT. This rearrangement joins TRBV10-3 to TRBJ2-3; D may be TRBD1 or TRBD2 (5 bases each). V lost 4 bases and J 2 bases, leaving 19 bases between the germline ends. The germline V gene encodes CDR1 ENHRY and CDR2 SYGVKD. The CDR3 has 17 residues.